The TCR beta chain described here comes from a study of blood T cells in healthy people across ages. Study-wide background: About one barcoded beta molecule per two T cells came from capture by template switching.

Next came a second PCR, run for about 6 to 12 cycles, which used a sample-barcoded 5' primer along with a J-beta primer mix. TCRdb processed the 5' RACE reads anew with MiXCR; each CDR3 protein has one entry. The sample holds 980,000 or so distinct CDR3 sequences, roughly 43% seen once. Note on this clonotype: This may come from a read error, since a much larger clone is one base off.

Extracted total RNA amounted to at least 5 micrograms for each sample. V was trimmed by 7 bases and J by 1 base, leaving 10 bases between them. Germline assignment: CDR1 DFQATT and CDR2 SNEGSKA (reference sequence). The CDR3 length is 12 residues. The sample was blood. The genes are TRBV20-1 and TRBJ2-5; no definite D call. The receptor comes from a man in his thirties or forties in good health. The CDR3 protein is CSVPEFQETQYF. In DNA form, the CDR3 reads TGCAGTGTTCCTGAATTCCAAGAGACCCAGTACTTC.